The 17 T cell receptor beta chains presented below share a single source sample, sequenced in a study of blood T cell repertoires in COVID-19. Data came from immunoSEQ multiplex PCR; TCRdb stores just in-frame clones and leaves some out. The table records around 130,000 clones, approximately 84% of them present only once. Sequencing used peripheral blood. The source is a woman over 75 with acute or convalescent COVID-19.

The chain combines TRBV29-1 with TRBJ2-5; no clear D. CDR1 is SQVTM, CDR2 ANQGSEA, per germline. CDR3 size: 13 residues. Trimming removed 7 bases at V and 0 bases at J, with 12 bases between. The CDR3 bases are TGCAGCGCCAAGGTCAGGAACCAAGAGACCCAGTACTTC. This translates into CSAKVRNQETQYF.

The chain uses TRBV5-5 and TRBJ1-2, with 8 bases aligning to TRBD1. This CDR3 has 16 amino acids. Germline V lookup: CDR1 SGHKS, CDR2 YYEKEE (reference sequence). With 0 bases clipped from V and 4 bases from J, the junction kept 8 bases outside the gene matches. The CDR3, as DNA: TGTGCCAGCAGCTTGGTGGTCGGACAGGGCCTCTATGGCTACACCTTC. This translates into CASSLVVGQGLYGYTF.

The chain links TRBV6-6 to TRBJ1-5; D gene unclear. V lost 0 bases, J lost 0 bases, and 3 bases lay in between. The CDR3 sequence is 14 residues long. Germline CDR1 and CDR2: MNHNY and SVGAGI (reference sequence). The CDR3 reads CASSYSSSNQPQHF. The CDR3 DNA follows: TGTGCCAGCAGTTACTCCAGTAGCAATCAGCCCCAGCATTTT.

A few counts support this clone. The chain carries TRBV12-3 or TRBV12-4 and TRBJ1-1; no definite D call. The CDR3 extends over 12 amino acids. Trimming removed 8 bases from V and 5 bases from J, with 12 bases in between. CDR3 region: CASSLAGTEAFF. CDR3 nucleotide sequence: TGTGCCAGCTCTCTGGCGGGAACTGAAGCTTTCTTT.

This chain connects TRBV27 to TRBJ2-5; 8 nucleotides agree with TRBD1. CDR1 is MNHEY and CDR2 is SMNVEV in the germline V gene (reference sequence). V lost 6 bases to trimming and J lost 5 bases; unmatched junction nucleotides: 11. CDR3 length: 15 amino acids. The CDR3 nucleotides are TGTGCCAGCAGATCGATCAGGGGGCTGGGGGAGACCCAGTACTTC. This encodes CASRSIRGLGETQYF.

This CDR3 reads CASSQGAPGLTSDTQYF. CDR3 nucleotides: TGCGCCAGCAGCCAAGGGGCTCCGGGACTTACATCAGATACGCAGTATTTT. This rearrangement joins TRBV4-1 to TRBJ2-3; a possible D gene is TRBD2 (6 bases). V was cut by 1 base and J by 4 bases, with 18 bases left in between. CDR3 size: 17 residues. The germline V gene encodes CDR1 MGHRA and CDR2 YSYEKL.

The chain links TRBV6-2 or TRBV6-3 to TRBJ1-5, with a weak D call TRBD1 (6 bases). The CDR3 totals 15 residues. Trimming took 4 bases from V and 1 from J, leaving 11 bases between them. The germline gives CDR1 MNHEY, CDR2 SVGEGT. The CDR3 coding sequence is TGTGCCAGCAGTTCTCAGGGGTGGAGCAATCAGCCCCAGCATTTT. Encoded protein: CASSSQGWSNQPQHF.

This clone has just a few counts. This chain uses TRBV7-8 with TRBJ2-1; 9 bases agree with TRBD1. CDR3 length equals 16 residues. Germline V gene data show CDR1 as SGHVS and CDR2 as FQNEAQ. V lost 1 base, J lost 5 bases, and 6 bases stayed unmatched. CDR3 nucleotides: TGTGCCAGCAGCTTAGTGTTGGGGACAGGGCACAATGAGCAGTTCTTC. Translating it yields CASSLVLGTGHNEQFF.

The J gene is TRBJ1-1, the V gene TRBV3-1 (or the pseudogene TRBV3-2), with a possible D match to TRBD1 (5 bases). Deletions cut 2 bases from V and 9 bases from J, with 19 bases between. The length of the CDR3 is 15 residues. The germline CDR1 and CDR2 sequences are LGHDT and YNNKEL (reference sequence). The CDR3 here is CASSQLAGMAPKAFF. DNA for the CDR3: TGTGCCAGCAGCCAATTAGCAGGGATGGCACCGAAAGCTTTCTTT.

The chain is built from TRBV19 and TRBJ1-6; D is unclear. Trimming removed 4 bases at V and 4 bases at J, with 8 bases between. CDR1 and CDR2 from the germline V gene are LNHDA and SQIVND (reference sequence). This CDR3 spans 14 amino acids. CDR3 DNA: TGTGCCAGTAGTACTGTTATTTATAATTCACCCCTCCACTTT. Encoded protein: CASSTVIYNSPLHF.

This chain's CDR3 is CASSQSVAEETQYF. CDR3 nucleotide sequence: TGCGCCAGCAGCCAGTCCGTAGCGGAAGAGACCCAGTACTTC. The rearrangement uses TRBV4-3 and TRBJ2-5; TRBD2 is a possible D gene (6 bases). CDR1 LGHNA and CDR2 YSLEER come from the germline V gene. Trimming removed 3 bases from V and 3 bases from J, with 11 bases in between. CDR3 size: 14 residues.

The chain combines TRBV9 with TRBJ2-7; 10 nucleotides align to TRBD1. The CDR3 runs to 15 residues. CDR1 and CDR2 from the germline V gene are SGDLS and YYNGEE. The V gene end was trimmed by 4 bases and the J gene end by 6 bases; junction bases not matched to a gene: 10. CDR3 amino acids: CASSFDRTGGSEQYF. The CDR3 nucleotides read TGTGCCAGCAGCTTCGATAGGACAGGGGGAAGCGAGCAGTACTTC.

This chain connects TRBV12-3 or TRBV12-4 to TRBJ2-1; 7 bases map to TRBD1. The J segment lost 10 bases and the V segment lost 6 bases, leaving 9 bases of the junction unmatched. This CDR3 has 13 residues. The CDR3: CASSPRQGMEQFF. In DNA, the CDR3 is TGTGCCAGCAGCCCCAGACAGGGTATGGAGCAGTTCTTC.

This rearrangement joins TRBV30 to TRBJ1-5; D might be TRBD1 (5 bases). CDR1 is GTSNPN and CDR2 is SVGIG in the germline V gene (reference sequence). This CDR3 spans 13 amino acids. Trimming pared 0 bases from V and 4 bases from J, leaving 7 bases between. In DNA, the CDR3 is TGTGCCTGGAGTGTCACAGGTAATCAGCCCCAGCATTTT. This gives the protein CAWSVTGNQPQHF.

For the CDR3, the DNA is TGTGCCAGCAGCCCGACACGAGACACTGAAGCTTTCTTT. Protein product: CASSPTRDTEAFF. The chain links TRBV6-5 to TRBJ1-1, with D uncertain. Germline lookup yields CDR1 MNHEY and CDR2 SVGAGI. This CDR3 region has 13 residues. V was clipped by 6 bases and J by 3 bases, with 11 bases between them.

J is TRBJ2-2 and V is TRBV7-2; D gene unclear. Germline V gives CDR1 SGHTA, CDR2 FQGNSA. This CDR3 has 11 residues. The V end lost 5 bases, the J end lost 8 bases, and 6 bases lay between the germline ends. CDR3 nucleotide sequence: TGTGCCAGCAGCCAGGTGGGGGAGCTGTTTTTT. As protein: CASSQVGELFF.

The CDR3 DNA follows: TGTGCCTGGGCCGGAGGGATCGGGACTAGCGGGGCTTACGAGCAGTACTTC. It is translated as CAWAGGIGTSGAYEQYF. This chain uses TRBV30 with TRBJ2-7; 13 bases fit TRBD2. V gave up 5 bases and J gave up 4 bases; unmatched junction bases: 14. CDR3 length equals 17 residues. In germline, CDR1 is GTSNPN, CDR2 SVGIG (reference sequence). Full variable domain (missing parts from reference TRBV30 and TRBJ2-7): SQTIHQWPATLVQPVGSPLSLECTVEGTSNPNLYWYRQAAGRGLQLLFYSVGIGQISSEVPQNLSASRPQDRQFILSSKKLLLSDSGFYLCAWAGGIGTSGAYEQYFGPGTRLTVT.